This T cell receptor beta chain stems from a study of T cells in Graves' hyperthyroidism and ophthalmopathy. Study as a whole: Before treatment of any kind, peripheral blood was taken at initial diagnosis. Study-wide results and caveats: Blood also carried most thyroid clonotypes expanded above 0.001.

Amplified TCR beta CDR3 regions derived from RNA transcripts. The TCR CDR3 first-round RT-PCR relied on the HTBI primer set. From the multiplex PCR reads, TCRdb called clonotypes with MiXCR, one entry per CDR3 protein. The sample has around 300,000 distinct CDR3 sequences, approximately 14% seen once. This clonotype was seen a few times. What it recognizes is unknown. Disease lasting under 3 months, a NOSPECS grade of at least 4, and a Clinical Activity Score of at least 3 were features of the ophthalmopathy patients. Exclusion of a patient resulted from uncontrolled infection, other autoimmune disease, pregnancy or lactation. Input material: blood. The sequence derives from a woman aged 40 to 50 with Graves' ophthalmopathy.

The DNA for the CDR3 is TGTGCCATAGGACAGGATAAAACTCTCCAACAGCCCCAGCATTTT. Encoded protein: CAIGQDKTLQQPQHF. J is TRBJ1-5 and V is TRBV10-3; 7 bases agree with TRBD1. The J segment lost 7 bases and the V segment lost 9 bases, leaving 15 bases of the junction unmatched. The CDR3 has 15 amino acids. From germline, CDR1 is ENHRY and CDR2 SYGVKD.